This TCR beta chain was profiled in a study of cytomegalovirus exposure and HLA in healthy donors. Study-level information: An early release of data contained approximately 85 million unique TCRs, which came from HLA-typed donors. The study, taken as a whole, reports: Among the sequence variants, a highly shared cluster was likely an artifact of sequencing. Some TCR beta chains (approximately 180 of them) were listed as cytomegalovirus-associated.

Remarks on this clone: What it recognizes is unknown.

PCR involved 60 Vbeta and 13 Jbeta primers. Some clones are missing from TCRdb's copy, which holds only in-frame ones; the method was immunoSEQ multiplex PCR. The sample holds under 200,000 clones, around 85% seen once. The germline V and J ends were trimmed by 6 bases and 1 base, with 16 bases remaining between them. Germline V gene data show CDR1 as LGHNA and CDR2 as YSLEER. This CDR3 is 15 amino acids long. The chain carries TRBV4-3 and TRBJ2-7; D may be TRBD1 (6 bases). The sequence was obtained from a man over 45 in good health and CMV-seropositive. Sequenced material: PBMCs. The CDR3 protein is CASSYNPQGSYEQYF. For the CDR3, the DNA is TGCGCCAGCAGTTACAACCCACAGGGTTCCTACGAGCAGTACTTC.